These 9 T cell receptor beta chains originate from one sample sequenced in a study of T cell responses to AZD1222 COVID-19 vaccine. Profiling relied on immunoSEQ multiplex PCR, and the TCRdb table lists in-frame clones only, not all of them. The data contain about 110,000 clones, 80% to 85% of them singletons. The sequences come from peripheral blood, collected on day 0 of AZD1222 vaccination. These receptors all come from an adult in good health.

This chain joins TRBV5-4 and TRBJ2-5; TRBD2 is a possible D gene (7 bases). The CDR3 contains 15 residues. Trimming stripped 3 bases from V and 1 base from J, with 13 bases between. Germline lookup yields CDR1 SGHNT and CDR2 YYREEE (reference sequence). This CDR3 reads CASSSTRGAQETQYF. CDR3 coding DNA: TGTGCCAGCAGCTCGACCCGGGGGGCCCAAGAGACCCAGTACTTC.

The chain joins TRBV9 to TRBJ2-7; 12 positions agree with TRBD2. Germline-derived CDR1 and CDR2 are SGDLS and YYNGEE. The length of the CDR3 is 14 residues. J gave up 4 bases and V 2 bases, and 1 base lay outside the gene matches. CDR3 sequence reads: CASSVGTSGYEQYF. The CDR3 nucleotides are TGTGCCAGCAGCGTCGGGACTAGCGGGTACGAGCAGTACTTC. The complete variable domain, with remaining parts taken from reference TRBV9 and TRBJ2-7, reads DSGVTQTPKHLITATGQRVTLRCSPRSGDLSVYWYQQSLDQGLQFLIQYYNGEERAKGNILERFSAQQFPDLHSELNLSSLELGDSALYFCASSVGTSGYEQYFGPGTRLTVT.

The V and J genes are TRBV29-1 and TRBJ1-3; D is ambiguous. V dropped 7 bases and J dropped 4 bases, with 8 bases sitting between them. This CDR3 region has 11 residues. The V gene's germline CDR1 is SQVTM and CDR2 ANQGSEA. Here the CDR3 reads CSALAGNTIYF. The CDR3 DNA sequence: TGCAGCGCCCTGGCGGGAAACACCATATATTTT.

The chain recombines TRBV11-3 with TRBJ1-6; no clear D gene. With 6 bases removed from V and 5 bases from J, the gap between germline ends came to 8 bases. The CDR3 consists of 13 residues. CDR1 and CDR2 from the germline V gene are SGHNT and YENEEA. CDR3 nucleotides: TGTGCCAGCAGTGACACGAATAATTCACCCCTCCACTTT. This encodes CASSDTNNSPLHF.

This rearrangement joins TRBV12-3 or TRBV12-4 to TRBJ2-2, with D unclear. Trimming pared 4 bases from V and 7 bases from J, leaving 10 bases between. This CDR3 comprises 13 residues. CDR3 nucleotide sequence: TGTGCCAGCAGTTCCCAAATTGACGGGGAGCTGTTTTTT. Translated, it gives CASSSQIDGELFF.

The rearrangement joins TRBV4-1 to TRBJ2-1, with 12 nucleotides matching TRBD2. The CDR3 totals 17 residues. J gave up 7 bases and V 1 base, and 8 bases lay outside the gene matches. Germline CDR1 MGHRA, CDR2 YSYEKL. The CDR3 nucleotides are TGCGCCAGCAGCCAAGGCCAGACTAGCGGGAGACCAAATGAGCAGTTCTTC. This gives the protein CASSQGQTSGRPNEQFF.

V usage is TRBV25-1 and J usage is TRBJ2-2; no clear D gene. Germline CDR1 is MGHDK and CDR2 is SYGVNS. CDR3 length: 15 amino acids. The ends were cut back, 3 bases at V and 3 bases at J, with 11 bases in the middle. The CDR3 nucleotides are TGTGCCAGCAGTGACTCGGCCCGTTACACCGGGGAGCTGTTTTTT. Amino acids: CASSDSARYTGELFF.

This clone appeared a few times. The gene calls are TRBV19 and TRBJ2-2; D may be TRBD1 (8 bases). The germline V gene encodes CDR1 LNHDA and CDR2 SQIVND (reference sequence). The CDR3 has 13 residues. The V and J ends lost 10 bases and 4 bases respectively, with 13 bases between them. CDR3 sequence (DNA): TGTGCCACCCACAGGGGGGGCACCGGGGAGCTGTTTTTT. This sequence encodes CATHRGGTGELFF.

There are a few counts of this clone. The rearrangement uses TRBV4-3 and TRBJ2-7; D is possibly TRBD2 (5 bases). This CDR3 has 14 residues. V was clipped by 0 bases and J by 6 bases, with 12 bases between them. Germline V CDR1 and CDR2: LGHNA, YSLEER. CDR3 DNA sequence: TGCGCCAGCAGCCAAGATCGGCAGGCGGGCGAGCAGTACTTC. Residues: CASSQDRQAGEQYF.